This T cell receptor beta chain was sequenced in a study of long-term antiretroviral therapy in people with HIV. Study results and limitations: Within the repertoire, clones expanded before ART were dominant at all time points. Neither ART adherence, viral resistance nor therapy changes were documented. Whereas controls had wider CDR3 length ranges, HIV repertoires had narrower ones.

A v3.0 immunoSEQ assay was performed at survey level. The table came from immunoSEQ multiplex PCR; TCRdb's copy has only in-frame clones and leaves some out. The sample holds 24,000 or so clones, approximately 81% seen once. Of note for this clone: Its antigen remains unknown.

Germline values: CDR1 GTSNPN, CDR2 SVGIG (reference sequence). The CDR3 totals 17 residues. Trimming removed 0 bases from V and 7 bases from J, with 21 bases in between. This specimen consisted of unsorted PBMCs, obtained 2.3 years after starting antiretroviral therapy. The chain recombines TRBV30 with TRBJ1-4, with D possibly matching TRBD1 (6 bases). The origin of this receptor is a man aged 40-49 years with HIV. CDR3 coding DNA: TGTGCCTGGAGTGTAAATGGCAGGGGACCATGGGGTGAAAAACTGTTTTTT. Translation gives CAWSVNGRGPWGEKLFF. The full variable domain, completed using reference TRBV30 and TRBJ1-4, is SQTIHQWPATLVQPVGSPLSLECTVEGTSNPNLYWYRQAAGRGLQLLFYSVGIGQISSEVPQNLSASRPQDRQFILSSKKLLLSDSGFYLCAWSVNGRGPWGEKLFFGSGTQLSVL.